A selection of T cell receptor beta chains follows, all from one sample in a study of human T cells and chemical hapten exposure. TCRdb re-derived calls from the RACE reads in MiXCR, one entry per CDR3 protein. The sample shows about 400,000 distinct CDR3 sequences, about 6% of them seen only once. Sequences were derived from whole blood, sampled in connection with sensitization to the hapten diphenylcyclopropenone (DPC). All receptors come from a woman in her late teens or twenties with alopecia areata. Some clones in this sample may be carry-over from other donors' samples. CDR3s leave out the opening cysteine and the closing phenylalanine or tryptophan. Expanded clones are given a class, and other clones once, few, many or no size at all.

clone_size: many; v_call: TRBV27; j_call: TRBJ1-1; cdr3_aa: ASSLRPNTEAF
clone_size: .; v_call: TRBV5-1; j_call: TRBJ2-3; cdr3_aa: ASSLLTGPLGTQY
clone_size: many; v_call: TRBV7-2; j_call: TRBJ1-6; cdr3_aa: ASRGQTNNSPLH
clone_size: few; v_call: TRBV27; j_call: TRBJ1-6; cdr3_aa: ASTSLTANSPLH
clone_size: many; v_call: TRBV28; j_call: TRBJ2-3; cdr3_aa: ASSLEGQRTDTQY
clone_size: many; v_call: TRBV11-2; j_call: TRBJ1-1; cdr3_aa: ASSFSTVNTEAF
clone_size: few; v_call: TRBV7-2; j_call: TRBJ2-1; cdr3_aa: ASTQDRGTWNEQF
clone_size: few; v_call: TRBV5-1; j_call: TRBJ1-1; cdr3_aa: ASSLNGGSGTEAF
clone_size: few; v_call: TRBV7-3; j_call: TRBJ1-6; cdr3_aa: ASSTGNNSPLH
clone_size: .; v_call: TRBV20-1; j_call: TRBJ2-3; cdr3_aa: SALPRDRDTDTQY
clone_size: .; v_call: TRBV6-1; j_call: TRBJ2-6; cdr3_aa: ASSEVLGTGANVLT
clone_size: few; v_call: TRBV6-4; j_call: TRBJ2-1; cdr3_aa: ASSRDFYNEQF
clone_size: .; v_call: TRBV12-5; j_call: TRBJ2-7; cdr3_aa: ASGLVMAGGDEQY
clone_size: few; v_call: TRBV12-5; j_call: TRBJ2-7; cdr3_aa: ASGNLGQLAYEQY
clone_size: many; v_call: TRBV12-3/TRBV12-4; j_call: TRBJ2-6; cdr3_aa: ASRDWRAAGANVLT
clone_size: few; v_call: TRBV6-8; j_call: TRBJ1-5; cdr3_aa: ASRFGRCNQPQH
clone_size: .; v_call: TRBV28; j_call: TRBJ2-1; cdr3_aa: ASSPSLAGGLEQF
clone_size: few; v_call: TRBV10-3; j_call: TRBJ1-2; cdr3_aa: AISETGDRRYGYT
clone_size: many; v_call: TRBV7-2; j_call: TRBJ2-3; cdr3_aa: ASSLRQGLDTQY
clone_size: many; v_call: TRBV25-1; j_call: TRBJ1-6; cdr3_aa: ASGATGSLH
clone_size: few; v_call: TRBV4-3; j_call: TRBJ1-1; cdr3_aa: ASSPLQENTEAF
clone_size: .; v_call: TRBV2; j_call: TRBJ1-5; cdr3_aa: ASSFHGPYSNQPQH
clone_size: .; v_call: TRBV6-6; j_call: TRBJ2-5; cdr3_aa: ANSYFRSDQETQY
clone_size: .; v_call: TRBV27; j_call: TRBJ1-6; cdr3_aa: ATASGQGGSPLH
clone_size: .; v_call: TRBV4-3; j_call: TRBJ2-1; cdr3_aa: ASSQDPAGLPGSYNEQF
clone_size: few; v_call: TRBV20-1; j_call: TRBJ2-1; cdr3_aa: SARQRGGPYNEQF
clone_size: .; v_call: TRBV6-6; j_call: TRBJ2-3; cdr3_aa: ASSDAGTGQDTQY
clone_size: .; v_call: TRBV18; j_call: TRBJ1-2; cdr3_aa: ASSRYIAQSNYGYT
clone_size: few; v_call: TRBV6-1; j_call: TRBJ1-5; cdr3_aa: ASSGAGDNQPQH
clone_size: .; v_call: TRBV6-5; j_call: TRBJ1-1; cdr3_aa: ASSTTGEGAF
clone_size: many; v_call: TRBV12-3/TRBV12-4; j_call: TRBJ2-1; cdr3_aa: ASSLDVGGVNEQF
clone_size: .; v_call: TRBV12-3/TRBV12-4; j_call: TRBJ2-1; cdr3_aa: ASSLGLAGHEQF
clone_size: many; v_call: TRBV28; j_call: TRBJ1-5; cdr3_aa: ASSLVTGSQPQH
clone_size: few; v_call: TRBV27; j_call: TRBJ1-4; cdr3_aa: ASSPSWSNEKLF
clone_size: .; v_call: TRBV20-1; j_call: TRBJ2-1; cdr3_aa: SARDLDGKRSYNEQF
clone_size: few; v_call: TRBV7-6; j_call: TRBJ2-1; cdr3_aa: ASSLVVALGNNEQF
clone_size: few; v_call: TRBV5-1; j_call: TRBJ2-3; cdr3_aa: ASSLAGQGADTQY
clone_size: .; v_call: TRBV7-2; j_call: TRBJ2-1; cdr3_aa: ASTTPREGKVSSYNEQF
clone_size: .; v_call: TRBV7-9; j_call: TRBJ1-5; cdr3_aa: ASSSVGASNQPQH
clone_size: many; v_call: TRBV7-3; j_call: TRBJ1-6; cdr3_aa: ASSRSTAFNSPLH
clone_size: many; v_call: TRBV29-1; j_call: TRBJ2-3; cdr3_aa: SVEGRTDTDTQY
clone_size: few; v_call: TRBV27; j_call: TRBJ1-5; cdr3_aa: ASSPYLGFQPQH
clone_size: few; v_call: TRBV14; j_call: TRBJ2-2; cdr3_aa: ASSQDLGVLTGELF
clone_size: many; v_call: TRBV29-1; j_call: TRBJ1-2; cdr3_aa: SVPTPRGRFYGYT
clone_size: few; v_call: TRBV18; j_call: TRBJ1-1; cdr3_aa: ASSPPGRVTEAF
clone_size: few; v_call: TRBV6-6; j_call: TRBJ1-3; cdr3_aa: ASSYHPDDTIY
clone_size: .; v_call: TRBV7-3; j_call: TRBJ2-5; cdr3_aa: ASSFRRGETQY
clone_size: many; v_call: TRBV20-1; j_call: TRBJ1-6; cdr3_aa: SAIIDDRGSSPLH
clone_size: .; v_call: TRBV28; j_call: TRBJ1-4; cdr3_aa: AVQGGGEEKLF
clone_size: .; v_call: TRBV5-1; j_call: TRBJ2-6; cdr3_aa: ASSLGGAGFSGANVLT
clone_size: many; v_call: TRBV12-3/TRBV12-4; j_call: TRBJ2-3; cdr3_aa: ASSLTGSGGTSGDTQY
clone_size: few; v_call: TRBV21-1; j_call: TRBJ1-5; cdr3_aa: ASSSLVGQGGPGNQPQH
clone_size: few; v_call: TRBV3-1; j_call: TRBJ2-3; cdr3_aa: ASSSQQGLADTQY
clone_size: many; v_call: TRBV4-2; j_call: TRBJ1-1; cdr3_aa: ASSQVTGQGEIGAF
clone_size: .; v_call: TRBV7-2; j_call: TRBJ2-2; cdr3_aa: ASSQGSSGTGELF
clone_size: .; v_call: TRBV5-1; j_call: TRBJ1-3; cdr3_aa: ASSLGQVGGNTIY
clone_size: many; v_call: TRBV7-2; j_call: TRBJ1-3; cdr3_aa: ASSLASSFGNTIY
clone_size: few; v_call: TRBV6-1; j_call: TRBJ1-3; cdr3_aa: ASSESSGLSGNTIY
clone_size: few; v_call: TRBV5-1; j_call: TRBJ1-1; cdr3_aa: ASSLQGFNTEAF
clone_size: .; v_call: TRBV2; j_call: TRBJ2-6; cdr3_aa: ASSALSGANVLT